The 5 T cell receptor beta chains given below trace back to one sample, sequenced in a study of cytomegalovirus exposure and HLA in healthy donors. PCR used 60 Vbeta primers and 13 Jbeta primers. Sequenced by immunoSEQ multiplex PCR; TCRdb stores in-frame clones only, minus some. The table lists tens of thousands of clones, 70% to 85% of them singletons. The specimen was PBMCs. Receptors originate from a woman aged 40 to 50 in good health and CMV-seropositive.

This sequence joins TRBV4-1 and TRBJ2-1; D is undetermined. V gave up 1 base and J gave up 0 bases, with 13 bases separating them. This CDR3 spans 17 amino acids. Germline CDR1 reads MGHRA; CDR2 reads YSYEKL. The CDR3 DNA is TGCGCCAGCAGCCAAGTAGCTTTGGTGAGCTCCTACAATGAGCAGTTCTTC. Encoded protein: CASSQVALVSSYNEQFF.

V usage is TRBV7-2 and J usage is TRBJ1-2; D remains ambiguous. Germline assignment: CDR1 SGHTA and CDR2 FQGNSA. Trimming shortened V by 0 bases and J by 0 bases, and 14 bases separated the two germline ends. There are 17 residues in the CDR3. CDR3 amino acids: CASSLALERRTNYGYTF. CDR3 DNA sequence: TGTGCCAGCAGCTTAGCTTTGGAGAGGCGAACTAACTATGGCTACACCTTC.

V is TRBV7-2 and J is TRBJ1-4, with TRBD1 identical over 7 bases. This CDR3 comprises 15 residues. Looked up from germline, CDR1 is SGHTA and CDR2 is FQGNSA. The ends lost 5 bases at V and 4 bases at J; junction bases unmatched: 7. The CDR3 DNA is TGTGCCAGCAGCGTCCCCGGGACAGTTAATGAAAAACTGTTTTTT. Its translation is CASSVPGTVNEKLFF. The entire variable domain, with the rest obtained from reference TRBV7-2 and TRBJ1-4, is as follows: GAGVSQSPSNKVTEKGKDVELRCDPISGHTALYWYRQSLGQGLEFLIYFQGNSAPDKSGLPSDRFSAERTGGSVSTLTIQRTQQEDSAVYLCASSVPGTVNEKLFFGSGTQLSVL.

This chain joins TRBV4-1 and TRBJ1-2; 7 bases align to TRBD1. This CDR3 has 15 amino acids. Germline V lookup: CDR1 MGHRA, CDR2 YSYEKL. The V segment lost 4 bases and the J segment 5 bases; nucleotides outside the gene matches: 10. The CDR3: CASSPSGQPAYGYTF. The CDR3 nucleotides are TGCGCCAGCAGCCCCTCGGGACAGCCCGCATATGGCTACACCTTC.

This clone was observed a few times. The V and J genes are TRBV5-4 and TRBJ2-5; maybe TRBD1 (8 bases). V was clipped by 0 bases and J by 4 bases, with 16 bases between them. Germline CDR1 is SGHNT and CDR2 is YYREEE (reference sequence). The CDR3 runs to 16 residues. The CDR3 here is CASSLGLQGGGETQYF. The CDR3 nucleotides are TGTGCCAGCAGCTTGGGTTTACAGGGGGGGGGAGAGACCCAGTACTTC.